These 22 T cell receptor beta chains were all obtained from the same sample, sequenced in a study of blood T cell repertoires in COVID-19 (dated by TCRdb to about 2020). The receptor library was made with the immunoSEQ multiplex PCR assay. Imported from immuneACCESS, the table was reduced by TCRdb to in-frame sequences with V and J called. These copies leave out some clones; in studies compared against another copy, an unresolved V gene accounts for under half, and the cause of the remainder is not known. The sample profile shows nearly 200,000 clones; over 80% of them were found once. Of the sample, 0.95% is held by the ten largest clones. The source material was peripheral blood. Receptors originate from a man in his 60s with COVID-19, enrolled during active disease.

The chain uses TRBV10-3 and TRBJ1-1; 7 bases fit TRBD1. CDR3 size: 13 residues. Losses at the gene ends were 7 bases for V and 1 base for J; bases not matched to a gene: 3. Germline CDR1 is ENHRY and CDR2 is SYGVKD. This CDR3 is CAINTGANTEAFF. The CDR3 nucleotides read TGTGCCATCAACACAGGGGCGAACACTGAAGCTTTCTTT.

This clone was counted a single time. The chain uses TRBV6-5 and TRBJ1-6, with 7 bases that match TRBD1. In germline, CDR1 is MNHEY, CDR2 SVGAGI. With 3 bases clipped from V and 7 bases from J, the junction kept 6 bases outside the gene matches. This CDR3 contains 15 residues. The CDR3 reads CASSYATGLNSPLHF. Here the CDR3 DNA reads TGTGCCAGCAGTTATGCGACAGGGTTAAATTCACCCCTCCACTTT.

This clone was seen a single time. The rearrangement links TRBV29-1 to TRBJ1-4; 10 bases align to TRBD1. CDR1 SQVTM and CDR2 ANQGSEA come from the germline V gene. Germline trimming cut 7 bases from V and 7 bases from J; bases unmatched to any gene: 6. CDR3 length: 13 residues. The CDR3 bases are TGCAGCGCCACCGGGACAGGGGCTGAAAAACTGTTTTTT. Protein: CSATGTGAEKLFF.

This chain links TRBV2 with TRBJ2-5; TRBD2 aligns across 8 bases. From germline, CDR1 is SNHLY and CDR2 FYNNEI. This CDR3 is 16 amino acids long. Trimming removed 3 bases from V and 4 bases from J; junction bases left unmatched: 10. CDR3 DNA sequence: TGTGCCAGCAGTGAGAGAAGCGGGAGAGTAGTAGAGACCCAGTACTTC. Encoded protein: CASSERSGRVVETQYF.

This clone was seen once. The chain joins TRBV5-1 to TRBJ1-5; 9 bases align to TRBD1. This CDR3 region has 14 residues. Unmatched junction bases numbered 2, after V lost 5 bases and J lost 2 bases. Germline loops: CDR1 SGHRS, CDR2 YFSETQ. As DNA, the CDR3 is TGCGCCAGCAGAAGGACAGGGGGCAATCAGCCCCAGCATTTT. The encoded protein is CASRRTGGNQPQHF. Based on the CDR3 plus reference TRBV5-1 and TRBJ1-5, the full variable domain is KAGVTQTPRYLIKTRGQQVTLSCSPISGHRSVSWYQQTPGQGLQFLFEYFSETQRNKGNFPGRFSGRQFSNSRSEMNVSTLELGDSALYLCASRRTGGNQPQHFGDGTRLSIL.

This sequence joins TRBV5-1 and TRBJ1-1; weak D call: TRBD1 (6 bases). Germline-derived CDR1 and CDR2 are SGHRS and YFSETQ. CDR3 length: 14 amino acids. Trimming pared 1 base from V and 3 bases from J, leaving 10 bases between. In nucleotides, the CDR3 is TGCGCCAGCAGCTTGCACAGGGTCGACACTGAAGCTTTCTTT. It codes for CASSLHRVDTEAFF. Together with reference TRBV5-1 and TRBJ1-1, the CDR3 gives the full variable domain: KAGVTQTPRYLIKTRGQQVTLSCSPISGHRSVSWYQQTPGQGLQFLFEYFSETQRNKGNFPGRFSGRQFSNSRSEMNVSTLELGDSALYLCASSLHRVDTEAFFGQGTRLTVV.

The gene calls are TRBV5-5 and TRBJ2-7, with 8 bases aligning to TRBD1. The CDR3 is 15 residues long. Trimming cost V 2 bases and J 1 base; bases outside gene matches: 5. Germline V CDR1 and CDR2: SGHKS, YYEKEE (reference sequence). The chain's CDR3 is CASSFAGQASYEQYF. In nucleotides, the CDR3 is TGTGCCAGCAGCTTTGCGGGACAGGCTTCCTACGAGCAGTACTTC.

V usage is TRBV3-1 (or the pseudogene TRBV3-2) and J usage is TRBJ1-5; no definite D call. V shed 4 bases and J shed 0 bases, with 10 bases lying between them. CDR1 is LGHDT, CDR2 YNNKEL, per germline (reference sequence). The CDR3 runs 15 residues. The CDR3 DNA follows: TGTGCCAGCAGCCGAGGCCGGCCTAGCAATCAGCCCCAGCATTTT. Its protein is CASSRGRPSNQPQHF.

V usage is TRBV19 and J usage is TRBJ2-5, with 7 nucleotides matching TRBD2. The CDR3 is made up of 16 amino acids. J was trimmed by 1 base and V by 2 bases; bases with no gene match: 7. Germline V CDR1 and CDR2: LNHDA, SQIVND (reference sequence). The CDR3 region is CASSIPSGEGQETQYF. CDR3 nucleotide sequence: TGTGCCAGTAGTATACCTAGTGGGGAGGGCCAAGAGACCCAGTACTTC.

The DNA for the CDR3 is TGTGCCAGCAGCCTACTAGCGGGAGGTAGCACAGATACGCAGTATTTT. This codes for CASSLLAGGSTDTQYF. The chain uses TRBV7-9 and TRBJ2-3; 12 bases fit TRBD2. Germline lookup yields CDR1 SEHNR and CDR2 FQNEAQ (reference sequence). This CDR3 comprises 16 residues. Losses at the gene ends were 5 bases for V and 0 bases for J; bases not matched to a gene: 3.

Only one count was recorded for this clone. The chain is built from TRBV5-1 and TRBJ2-5; a weak D match, TRBD1 (7 bases). The V end lost 6 bases, the J end lost 7 bases, and 19 bases lay between the germline ends. The V gene's germline CDR1 is SGHRS and CDR2 YFSETQ. The CDR3 spans 14 residues. The CDR3 DNA sequence: TGCGCCAGCACCAACCAGGGGGGCCCTGGGACCCAGTACTTC. Its protein is CASTNQGGPGTQYF.

V is TRBV5-4 and J is TRBJ1-6, with unresolved D. Germline CDR1 is SGHNT and CDR2 is YYREEE (reference sequence). Trimming left V 4 bases short and J 5 bases short, with 16 bases between. The CDR3 length is 16 residues. CDR3 coding DNA: TGTGCCAGCAGCAAAAGTGCCGTACAGCATAATTCACCCCTCCACTTT. Encoded protein: CASSKSAVQHNSPLHF.

V and J are TRBV7-6 and TRBJ2-2, with TRBD1 matching over 7 bases. This CDR3 contains 16 residues. The J segment lost 0 bases and the V segment lost 5 bases, leaving 6 bases of the junction unmatched. Looked up from germline, CDR1 is SGHVS and CDR2 is FNYEAQ. CDR3 nucleotide sequence: TGTGCCAGCAGCCCGGGACAGCCCTCGAACACCGGGGAGCTGTTTTTT. It is translated as CASSPGQPSNTGELFF.

V gene TRBV19 combines with J gene TRBJ2-1; possibly TRBD2 for D (7 bases). This CDR3 contains 15 residues. CDR1 LNHDA and CDR2 SQIVND come from the germline V gene (reference sequence). The V gene lost 7 bases and the J gene lost 7 bases, with 20 bases spanning the gap. CDR3 sequence: CASKIARGGRNEQFF. As DNA, the CDR3 is TGTGCCAGTAAAATTGCAAGGGGGGGAAGAAATGAGCAGTTCTTC. The full variable domain, its missing parts supplied by reference TRBV19 and TRBJ2-1, is DGGITQSPKYLFRKEGQNVTLSCEQNLNHDAMYWYRQDPGQGLRLIYYSQIVNDFQKGDIAEGYSVSREKKESFPLTVTSAQKNPTAFYLCASKIARGGRNEQFFGPGTRLTVL.

The V gene is TRBV2, the J gene TRBJ1-5, with TRBD1 identical over 8 bases. Trimming at V came to 8 bases and at J to 7 bases, leaving 10 bases not matched to a gene. This CDR3 comprises 14 residues. Germline CDR1 reads SNHLY; CDR2 reads FYNNEI. This CDR3 is CASGGQGPGQPQHF. The CDR3 nucleotides are TGTGCCAGCGGTGGACAGGGCCCAGGACAGCCCCAGCATTTT. Using reference TRBV2 and TRBJ1-5 for the parts outside the CDR3, the full variable domain is EPEVTQTPSHQVTQMGQEVILRCVPISNHLYFYWYRQILGQKVEFLVSFYNNEISEKSEIFDDQFSVERPDGSNFTLKIRSTKLEDSAMYFCASGGQGPGQPQHFGDGTRLSIL.

V is TRBV27 and J is TRBJ2-3, with D possibly matching TRBD2 (5 bases). The CDR3 is made up of 16 amino acids. The germline V gene has CDR1 MNHEY and CDR2 SMNVEV (reference sequence). Trimming shortened V by 6 bases and J by 2 bases, and 18 bases separated the two germline ends. CDR3 bases: TGTGCCAGCAGACTATCCCGAGCGGCTATCACAGATACGCAGTATTTT. Residues: CASRLSRAAITDTQYF.

The chain combines TRBV30 with TRBJ1-5; 9 bases line up with TRBD1. V lost 1 base and J lost 2; bases outside the gene matches: 9. The CDR3 covers 17 residues. Germline V gene lookup returns CDR1 GTSNPN and CDR2 SVGIG (reference sequence). CDR3 sequence (DNA): TGTGCCTGGAGTGCAACATCGGGACAGGGCGGCAATCAGCCCCAGCATTTT. This sequence encodes CAWSATSGQGGNQPQHF. Combining the CDR3 with reference TRBV30 and TRBJ1-5 gives the whole variable domain SQTIHQWPATLVQPVGSPLSLECTVEGTSNPNLYWYRQAAGRGLQLLFYSVGIGQISSEVPQNLSASRPQDRQFILSSKKLLLSDSGFYLCAWSATSGQGGNQPQHFGDGTRLSIL.

In its sample, this clone was seen a few times. The CDR3 DNA reads as TGTGCCAGCAGGCGGGACAGCATCTATGGCTACACCTTC. Protein: CASRRDSIYGYTF. The chain has TRBV27 and TRBJ1-2; 7 nucleotides align to TRBD1. Germline V gene lookup returns CDR1 MNHEY and CDR2 SMNVEV (reference sequence). There are 13 residues in the CDR3. The V gene end was trimmed by 6 bases and the J gene end by 4 bases; junction bases not matched to a gene: 5.

The V call is TRBV11-2, the J call TRBJ2-7; D is possibly TRBD1 (6 bases). The CDR3 consists of 14 residues. CDR1 SGHAT and CDR2 FQNNGV come from the germline V gene. V shed 1 base and J shed 2 bases, with 9 bases lying between them. The CDR3 DNA reads as TGTGCCAGCAGCTTAGCTCAGGGGCCCTACGAGCAGTACTTC. Residues: CASSLAQGPYEQYF.

The V gene is TRBV27, the J gene TRBJ1-5, with TRBD1 identical over 9 bases. The V and J ends lost 3 bases and 6 bases, in that order; junction bases with no gene match: 6. The CDR3 extends over 15 amino acids. The germline CDR1 and CDR2 sequences are MNHEY and SMNVEV (reference sequence). The CDR3 is CASSLAQGAGQPQHF. DNA of the CDR3: TGTGCCAGCAGTTTGGCACAGGGGGCAGGTCAGCCCCAGCATTTT.

The chain employs TRBV6-5 and TRBJ1-1, with D uncertain. V shed 6 bases and J shed 1 base, with 9 bases lying between them. Per germline, CDR1 MNHEY and CDR2 SVGAGI. This CDR3 has 13 residues. CDR3 in amino acids: CASRYTTNTEAFF. CDR3 nucleotides: TGTGCCAGCAGGTACACAACGAACACTGAAGCTTTCTTT.

Notes on this clone: Other DNA sequences in this sample translate to the same CDR3. The chain recombines TRBV7-8 with TRBJ2-3; maybe TRBD2 (5 bases). Trimming took 1 base from V and 1 from J, leaving 9 bases between them. The CDR3 loop spans 15 amino acids. The germline CDR1 and CDR2 sequences are SGHVS and FQNEAQ. The chain's CDR3 is CASSLGSGRTDTQYF. As DNA, the CDR3 is TGTGCCAGCAGCTTAGGGAGCGGTCGCACAGATACGCAGTATTTT.